This T cell receptor (beta chain) was recovered during a study of blood T cells in healthy people across ages. Study information: Template switching caught about one barcoded beta molecule for each two T cells. Study results and limitations: Diversity of TCR beta correlated strongly with naive T cell percentage. Age brought a roughly linear fall in TCR beta diversity measured per million T cells.

Trimming removed 4 bases from V and 10 bases from J; junction bases left unmatched: 8. Germline lookup yields CDR1 SGHDT and CDR2 YYEEEE. The CDR3 is 14 amino acids. It was with a sample-barcoded 5' primer and a J-beta primer mix that a second PCR of about 7 to 12 cycles was run. TCRdb ran MiXCR on the 5' RACE reads and lists one entry per CDR3 protein. The sample has about 830,000 distinct CDR3 sequences, approximately 67% seen once; the top ten hold around 30%. This clonotype was seen once. Its antigen remains unidentified. The sequenced material came from blood. The J gene is TRBJ1-4, the V gene TRBV5-6, with TRBD1 matching over 9 bases. This clonotype was sampled from a man younger than 40 in good health. The CDR3 loop is CASSLGTGIGKLFF. The CDR3 DNA sequence: TGTGCCAGCAGCCTCGGGACAGGGATCGGAAAACTGTTTTTT.